The clone carrying this TCR beta chain was found many times. Its antigen is unidentified. The CDR3 has 14 amino acids. V was trimmed by 5 bases and J by 7 bases, leaving 17 bases between them. Germline V lookup: CDR1 SGHNT, CDR2 YENEEA. The sample is drawn from a study of T cell repertoires in cytomegalovirus infection. Study-level background: Public TCR beta signatures indicated both CMV infection and matching HLA type.

TCRdb fed the reads into MiXCR, producing one record per CDR3 protein. This repertoire shows some 200,000 distinct CDR3 sequences, roughly 9.8% found once; its top ten account for about 4.6%. The study, taken as a whole, reports: HLA-C-restricted CMV clonotypes gave the most frequent clonotype in two of eight donors.

This chain links TRBV11-3 with TRBJ2-5; tentative D call: TRBD2 (6 bases). The TCR originated in a human donor in good health (CMV status not recorded). Some clones in this sample may be carry-over from other donors' samples. The sequencing sample was made of PBMCs. The CDR3 sequence is CASSESGSQGTQYF. CDR3 DNA: TGTGCCAGCAGCGAGTCCGGGAGCCAGGGGACCCAGTACTTC.